The 5 T cell receptor beta chains reported below all come from one sample, sequenced in a study of cytomegalovirus exposure and HLA in healthy donors. Vbeta (60) and Jbeta (13) primers were used in the PCR. Using immunoSEQ multiplex PCR, the repertoire was profiled, and TCRdb retains in-frame clones only, with some absent. The sample consists of some 100,000 clones, roughly 69% of them appearing once. The sample taken for sequencing was PBMCs. All receptors derive from a woman aged 70-85 years in good health and CMV-seropositive.

This chain links TRBV4-1 with TRBJ2-3, with 10 positions matching TRBD2. CDR3 length: 17 residues. V dropped 4 bases and J dropped 2; count of bases not matched to a gene: 9. In germline, CDR1 is MGHRA, CDR2 YSYEKL. Here the CDR3 DNA reads TGCGCCAGCAGCCCGATCTTCACTAGCGGGGTCACAGATACGCAGTATTTT. Its protein product is CASSPIFTSGVTDTQYF.

This clone was detected only a few times. This chain uses TRBV30 with TRBJ1-1; 8 nucleotides align to TRBD1. V lost 4 bases to trimming and J lost 4 bases; unmatched junction nucleotides: 14. Germline-derived CDR1 and CDR2 are GTSNPN and SVGIG (reference sequence). The CDR3 loop spans 16 amino acids. The CDR3 DNA reads as TGTGCCTGGAAGCCGACAGGGGTGAGCTGGGCCACTGAAGCTTTCTTT. Protein sequence: CAWKPTGVSWATEAFF.

V is TRBV28 and J is TRBJ1-1, with D uncertain. V was pared by 6 bases and J by 0 bases, with 14 bases between. Per germline, CDR1 MDHEN and CDR2 SYDVKM. CDR3 size: 15 residues. CDR3 in amino acids: CASRQTRYMNTEAFF. CDR3 nucleotide sequence: TGTGCCAGCAGACAAACCAGGTACATGAACACTGAAGCTTTCTTT.

CDR3 coding DNA: TGCAGCGTTATGGCAGGGGGTTATGGCTACACCTTC. Translation: CSVMAGGYGYTF. This chain uses TRBV29-1 with TRBJ1-2; 7 nucleotides line up with TRBD1. From germline, CDR1 is SQVTM and CDR2 ANQGSEA. Germline trimming cut 5 bases from V and 5 bases from J; bases unmatched to any gene: 5. The CDR3 length is 12 residues.

This rearrangement joins TRBV5-4 to TRBJ1-3; D is perhaps TRBD1 (5 bases). Germline CDR1 reads SGHNT; CDR2 reads YYREEE (reference sequence). V was pared by 0 bases and J by 0 bases, with 10 bases between. This CDR3 is 16 amino acids long. Here the CDR3 DNA reads TGTGCCAGCAGCTTGGGGGGCACCGACTCTGGAAACACCATATATTTT. The encoded protein is CASSLGGTDSGNTIYF.